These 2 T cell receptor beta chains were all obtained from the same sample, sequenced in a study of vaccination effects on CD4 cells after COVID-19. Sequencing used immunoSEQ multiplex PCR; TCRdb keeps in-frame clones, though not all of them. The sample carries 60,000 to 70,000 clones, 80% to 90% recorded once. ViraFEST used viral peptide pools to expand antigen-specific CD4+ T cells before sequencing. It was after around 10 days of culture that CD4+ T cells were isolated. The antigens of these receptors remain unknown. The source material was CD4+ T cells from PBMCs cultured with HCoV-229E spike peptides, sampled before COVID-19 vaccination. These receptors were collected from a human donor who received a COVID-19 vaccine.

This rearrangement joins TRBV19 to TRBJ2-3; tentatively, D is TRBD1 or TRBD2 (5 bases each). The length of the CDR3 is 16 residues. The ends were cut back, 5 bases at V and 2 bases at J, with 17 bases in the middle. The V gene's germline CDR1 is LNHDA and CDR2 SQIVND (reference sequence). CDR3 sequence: CASSPGPKASTDTQYF. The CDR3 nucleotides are TGTGCCAGTAGTCCGGGACCCAAAGCCTCCACAGATACGCAGTATTTT.

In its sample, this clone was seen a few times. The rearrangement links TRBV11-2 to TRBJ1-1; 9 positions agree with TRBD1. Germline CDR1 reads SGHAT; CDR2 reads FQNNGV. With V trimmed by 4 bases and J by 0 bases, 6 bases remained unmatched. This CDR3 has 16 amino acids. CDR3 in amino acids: CASSSGQGNLNTEAFF. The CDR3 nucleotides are TGTGCCAGCAGCTCGGGACAGGGAAACTTGAACACTGAAGCTTTCTTT.